This TCR beta chain was sequenced during a study of CD8 T cells in Susac syndrome. Regarding the study as a whole: Only a relatively small number of individuals were included in the TCR sequencing and HLA analysis.

Worth noting for this clonotype: Its target is unknown.

This CDR3 has 13 amino acids. Germline V lookup: CDR1 GTSNPN, CDR2 SVGIG (reference sequence). The V end lost 3 bases, the J end lost 7 bases, and 15 bases lay between the germline ends. Random-hexamer reverse transcription was applied to about 0.45 to 1 ug RNA. Amplification of TCR beta CDR3 spanned 54 Vbeta and 13 Jbeta via immunoSEQ multiplex PCR. Using its own MiXCR run on the immunoSEQ multiplex PCR reads, TCRdb lists one record per CDR3 protein. The sample carries around 180,000 distinct CDR3 sequences, more than 90% recorded once. The authors sequenced TCR beta from blood CD8+ and CD4+ T cells. The multiple sclerosis controls were treatment-naive patients with relapsing-remitting disease that was stable or active.

The V call is TRBV30, the J call TRBJ1-2; D unclear. The receptor comes from a human donor with multiple sclerosis. Sequencing was performed on CD4+ T cells from PBMCs. CDR3 loop: CAWRGGTVIGYTF. The CDR3 DNA is TGTGCCTGGAGGGGTGGCACCGTTATTGGCTACACCTTC.